This TCR beta chain appears in the sequencing data of a study of blood T cells in healthy people across ages. Study-wide findings and caveats: Per million T cells, TCR beta diversity dropped roughly linearly as age increased.

Primers used in a second PCR of roughly 6 to 11 cycles were a sample-barcoded 5' primer and a J-beta primer mix. TCRdb reprocessed the 5' RACE reads with MiXCR, giving one entry per CDR3 protein. The table includes about 620,000 distinct CDR3 sequences, roughly half detected once. In its sample, this clonotype was seen a few times. The antigen remains unidentified. The sequenced sample consisted of blood. This TCR was sampled from an elderly woman in good health.

CDR3 DNA sequence: TGTGCCAGCAAAGCAACCTCGGGGACCGGGGAGCTGTTTTTT. Amino acid sequence: CASKATSGTGELFF. The chain joins TRBV2 to TRBJ2-2, with D tentatively TRBD2 (5 bases). The CDR3 totals 14 residues. The germline CDR1 and CDR2 sequences are SNHLY and FYNNEI. The germline V and J ends were trimmed by 7 bases and 5 bases, with 14 bases remaining between them. The complete variable domain, with remaining parts taken from reference TRBV2 and TRBJ2-2, reads EPEVTQTPSHQVTQMGQEVILRCVPISNHLYFYWYRQILGQKVEFLVSFYNNEISEKSEIFDDQFSVERPDGSNFTLKIRSTKLEDSAMYFCASKATSGTGELFFGEGSRLTVL.